This T cell receptor beta chain was documented in a study of cytomegalovirus exposure and HLA in healthy donors. Study background: A preliminary data release comprised around 90 million unique TCRs obtained from HLA-typed donors.

Whole-study findings and limits: Confirmation in vitro established that a few CMV-associated chains were specific for CMV antigens.

Trimming removed 3 bases at V and 3 bases at J, with 5 bases between. Germline loops: CDR1 MDHEN, CDR2 SYDVKM. The CDR3 spans 12 residues. The PCR made use of 60 Vbeta and 13 Jbeta primers. Data came from immunoSEQ multiplex PCR; TCRdb stores just in-frame clones and leaves some out. The table has about 170,000 clones, approximately 70% seen once; the top ten hold about 2.5%. The records omit this donor's CMV serostatus. On this clone itself: Its antigen remains unidentified.

The chain is built from TRBV28 and TRBJ1-2; D gene unclear. The sequence derives from a human donor in good health. Sequences were obtained from PBMCs. The CDR3 DNA sequence: TGTGCCAGCAGTTTTGCAGACTATGGCTACACCTTC. This translates into CASSFADYGYTF.